This TCR beta chain was captured in a study of T cell clonotyping in hematopoietic cell transplantation. V was shortened by 0 bases and J by 2 bases, with 8 bases between the two germline ends. CDR1 and CDR2 (germline): LGHNA, YSLEER. The CDR3 extends over 15 amino acids. Profiling relied on immunoSEQ multiplex PCR, and the TCRdb table lists in-frame clones only, not all of them. The data show several thousand clones, roughly 84% seen once. The chain recombines TRBV4-3 with TRBJ2-1; D possibly uses TRBD1 or TRBD2 (6 bases each). Sequencing was performed on peripheral blood mononuclear cells, taken 180 days after allogeneic stem cell transplant. This receptor was identified in a male patient aged 60-70 years who had an allogeneic stem cell transplant from an unrelated donor, so T cells may come from the graft donor. Some clones in this sample may be carry-over from other donors' samples. CDR3 in DNA: TGCGCCAGCAGCCAAGAGGGGGGCCCCTACAATGAGCAGTTCTTC. Amino acids: CASSQEGGPYNEQFF.